What follows are 4 T cell receptor beta chains derived from one specimen sequenced in a study of somatic mutations in cytotoxic T cells in rheumatoid arthritis. Data came from immunoSEQ multiplex PCR; TCRdb stores just in-frame clones and leaves some out. The top ten clones hold approximately 10% of a sample with 11,000 or so clones, roughly 69% of them seen once. The source material was CD8+ T cells sorted from blood. These receptor sequences come from a woman between 40 and 55 years old in good health.

This clone was counted between two and nine times. The chain carries TRBV19 and TRBJ1-5, with a possible D match to TRBD1 (5 bases). Germline values: CDR1 LNHDA, CDR2 SQIVND (reference sequence). The CDR3 loop spans 13 amino acids. Trimming took off 3 bases at V and 6 bases at J, with 9 bases between the two ends. This chain's CDR3 is CASSIGTVQPQHF. CDR3 DNA sequence: TGTGCCAGTAGTATCGGGACGGTTCAGCCCCAGCATTTT.

This chain uses TRBV5-1 with TRBJ2-1, with 9 positions matching TRBD2. CDR1 is SGHRS, CDR2 YFSETQ, per germline. CDR3 size: 15 residues. Unmatched junction bases numbered 6, after V lost 4 bases and J lost 4 bases. The CDR3 sequence: CASSHEAGGYNEQFF. The CDR3 coding sequence is TGCGCCAGCAGCCACGAAGCGGGGGGATACAATGAGCAGTTCTTC. Full variable domain (outside the CDR3, taken from reference TRBV5-1 and TRBJ2-1): KAGVTQTPRYLIKTRGQQVTLSCSPISGHRSVSWYQQTPGQGLQFLFEYFSETQRNKGNFPGRFSGRQFSNSRSEMNVSTLELGDSALYLCASSHEAGGYNEQFFGPGTRLTVL.

J is TRBJ1-1 and V is TRBV6-1; weak D call: TRBD1 (6 bases). This CDR3 has 15 amino acids. The V gene's germline CDR1 is MNHNS and CDR2 SASEGT. With 4 bases removed from V and 1 base from J, the gap between germline ends came to 13 bases. CDR3 residues: CASSVRLQGNTEAFF. Here the CDR3 DNA reads TGTGCCAGCAGTGTGAGGTTACAGGGGAACACTGAAGCTTTCTTT.

Points on this clone: The junction shows a germline mismatch at one end, possibly a read error. The same CDR3 also results from other DNA sequences found in this sample. The chain couples TRBV11-2 to TRBJ2-3; unclear D gene. Germline CDR1 is SGHAT and CDR2 is FQNNGV. The CDR3 consists of 12 residues. The CDR3 DNA reads as TGTGCCAGCAGCCCCAGCAGAGATACGCAGTATTTT. This gives the protein CASSPSRDTQYF.